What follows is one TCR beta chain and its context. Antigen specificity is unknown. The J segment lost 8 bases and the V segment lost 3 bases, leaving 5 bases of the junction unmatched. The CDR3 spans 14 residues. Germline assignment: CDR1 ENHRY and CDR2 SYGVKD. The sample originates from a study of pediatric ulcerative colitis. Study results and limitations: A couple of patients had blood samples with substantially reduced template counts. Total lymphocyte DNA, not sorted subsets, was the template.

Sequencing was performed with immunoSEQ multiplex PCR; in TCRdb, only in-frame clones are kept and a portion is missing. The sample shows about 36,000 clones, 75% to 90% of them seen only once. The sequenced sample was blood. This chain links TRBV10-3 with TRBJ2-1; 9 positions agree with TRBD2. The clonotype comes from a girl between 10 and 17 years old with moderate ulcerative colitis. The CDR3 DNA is TGTGCCATCAGTGATTCTAGCGGGACCGATGAGCAGTTCTTC. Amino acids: CAISDSSGTDEQFF.